Listed below are T cell receptor beta chains from one sample, sequenced in a study of long-term antiretroviral therapy in people with HIV. Some clones are missing from TCRdb's copy, which holds only in-frame ones; the method was immunoSEQ multiplex PCR. The data contain under 40,000 clones, roughly four fifths of them seen just once; the ten biggest clones take up less than 15%. This material consisted of unsorted PBMCs, taken 0.3 years after starting antiretroviral therapy. These receptors came from a man between 18 and 29 years old with HIV. CDR3s include the opening cysteine and the closing phenylalanine or tryptophan. D genes are given only for firm matches. Rows may omit the clone size; those that give it use once, few, many or a size class.

len | j_gene | d_gene | abundance | v_gene | CDR3aa | CDR3nt
15 | TRBJ1-3 | . | once | TRBV6-1 | CASSLTGVGGNTIYF | TGTGCCAGCAGTTTGACAGGAGTCGGTGGAAACACCATATATTTT
13 | TRBJ2-1 | TRBD2 | . | TRBV5-4 | CASSAGLANEQFF | TGTGCCAGCAGCGCGGGACTAGCAAATGAGCAGTTCTTC
14 | TRBJ2-2 | . | . | TRBV5-1 | CASSTGLIAGELFF | TGCGCCAGCAGCACCGGACTGATTGCCGGGGAGCTGTTTTTT
15 | TRBJ1-5 | . | . | TRBV19 | CASSLDSFLNQPQHF | TGTGCCAGTAGCCTGGACAGTTTTTTAAATCAGCCCCAGCATTTT
15 | TRBJ2-7 | TRBD2 | few | TRBV11-2 | CASSPTSGATYEQYF | TGTGCCAGCAGCCCGACTAGCGGGGCAACCTACGAGCAGTACTTC
15 | TRBJ2-5 | . | . | TRBV2 | CASSFGGPLKETQYF | TGTGCCAGCAGTTTCGGGGGGCCTCTCAAAGAGACCCAGTACTTC
15 | TRBJ1-2 | . | once | TRBV9 | CASSVATGNNYGYTF | TGTGCCAGCAGCGTAGCTACAGGAAATAACTATGGCTACACCTTC
17 | TRBJ1-6 | . | . | TRBV4-2 | CASSQIGLEGYNSPLHF | TGTGCCAGCAGCCAAATAGGCCTGGAAGGGTATAATTCACCCCTCCACTTT
16 | TRBJ1-1 | . | few | TRBV4-1 | CASSQDTGAILGEAFF | TGCGCCAGCAGCCAAGATACTGGGGCCATACTAGGTGAAGCTTTCTTT
14 | TRBJ2-7 | . | few | TRBV19 | CASSIAGSSYEQYF | TGTGCCAGTAGTATAGCGGGGTCCTCCTACGAGCAGTACTTC
14 | TRBJ1-6 | TRBD1 | . | TRBV4-2 | CASSQETGDSPLHF | TGTGCCAGCAGCCAAGAGACAGGGGATTCACCCCTCCACTTT
16 | TRBJ2-3 | TRBD2 | . | TRBV9 | CASSVTSGDSTDTQYF | TGTGCCAGCAGCGTTACTAGCGGGGACTCCACAGATACGCAGTATTTT
14 | TRBJ2-6 | . | . | TRBV5-1 | CASTLRSGANVLTF | TGCGCCAGCACCCTCCGCTCTGGGGCCAACGTCCTGACTTTC
15 | TRBJ2-7 | TRBD2 | once | TRBV4-1 | CASSQGLAGTYEQYF | TGCGCCAGCAGCCAAGGACTAGCGGGGACTTACGAGCAGTACTTC
14 | TRBJ2-2 | . | . | TRBV25-1 | CASKGFKNTGELFF | TGTGCCAGCAAGGGTTTCAAGAACACCGGGGAGCTGTTTTTT
17 | TRBJ1-5 | . | . | TRBV27 | CASSLSRTVYSNQPQHF | TGTGCCAGCAGTTTATCGAGGACAGTTTATAGCAATCAGCCCCAGCATTTT
14 | TRBJ2-7 | TRBD1 | . | TRBV27 | CASSLIQGFHEQYF | TGTGCCAGCAGTTTAATACAGGGGTTCCACGAGCAGTACTTC
12 | TRBJ1-1 | TRBD1 | . | TRBV19 | CASSIGQGGAFF | TGTGCCAGTAGTATAGGCCAGGGGGGAGCTTTCTTT
14 | TRBJ2-2 | . | . | TRBV10-2 | CASSEWGANGELFF | TGCGCCAGCAGTGAGTGGGGGGCCAACGGGGAGCTGTTTTTT
12 | TRBJ1-2 | . | few | TRBV10-3 | CAISTYRDGYTF | TGTGCCATCAGTACCTACAGGGATGGCTACACCTTC
15 | TRBJ2-1 | TRBD2 | . | TRBV29-1 | CSAPVPGLADNEQFF | TGCAGCGCCCCCGTTCCGGGACTAGCGGACAATGAGCAGTTCTTC
15 | TRBJ2-5 | . | once | TRBV18 | CASSPPGQEGETQYF | TGTGCCAGCTCACCACCCGGACAGGAGGGAGAGACCCAGTACTTC
17 | TRBJ2-7 | . | . | TRBV5-8 | CASSLGGGAGTSYEQYF | TGTGCCAGCAGCTTGGGAGGCGGGGCAGGGACCTCCTACGAGCAGTACTTC
15 | TRBJ1-2 | . | . | TRBV7-8 | CASSAQQGRNYGYTF | TGTGCCAGCAGCGCGCAACAGGGTAGGAACTATGGCTACACCTTC
18 | TRBJ2-6 | TRBD1 | few | TRBV28 | CASSSQGAWVSGANVLTF | TGTGCCAGCAGTTCGCAGGGGGCGTGGGTTTCTGGGGCCAACGTCCTGACTTTC
14 | TRBJ2-7 | . | . | TRBV7-8 | CASSLYGNSYEQYF | TGTGCCAGCAGCTTATACGGGAATTCGTACGAGCAGTACTTC
15 | TRBJ2-7 | TRBD1 | . | TRBV19 | CASSIGGTGGYEQYF | TGTGCCAGTAGTATAGGAGGGACAGGGGGCTACGAGCAGTACTTC
16 | TRBJ2-3 | TRBD1 | . | TRBV5-6 | CASIRDRESGPDTQYF | TGTGCCAGCATCCGGGACAGGGAAAGTGGCCCAGATACGCAGTATTTT
13 | TRBJ2-7 | . | . | TRBV2 | CASLGLLGYEQYF | TGTGCCAGCCTGGGACTTCTGGGCTACGAGCAGTACTTC
16 | TRBJ2-7 | TRBD2 | medium-sized | TRBV6-4 | CASSDSGRESSYEQYF | TGTGCCAGCAGTGACTCGGGGCGGGAGAGCTCCTACGAGCAGTACTTC
15 | TRBJ1-4 | TRBD1 | . | TRBV4-2 | CASSQQGATNEKLFF | TGTGCCAGCAGCCAACAGGGGGCAACTAATGAAAAACTGTTTTTT
14 | TRBJ2-5 | . | . | TRBV30 | CAWSVPQRRLAQYF | TGTGCCTGGAGTGTACCCCAGCGGCGTTTGGCCCAGTACTTC
15 | TRBJ1-2 | . | . | TRBV10-2 | CASSARGAPSHGYTF | TGCGCCAGCAGTGCGAGAGGGGCGCCGTCCCATGGCTACACCTTC
14 | TRBJ2-1 | . | . | TRBV7-9 | CASSPGWGAYEQFF | TGTGCCAGCAGCCCCGGATGGGGGGCCTATGAGCAGTTCTTC
16 | TRBJ1-5 | . | . | TRBV18 | CASSPQVASSNQPQHF | TGTGCCAGCTCACCACAGGTAGCGAGTAGCAATCAGCCCCAGCATTTT
14 | TRBJ2-3 | . | once | TRBV5-1 | CASSPAWETDTQYF | TGCGCCAGCAGCCCTGCCTGGGAAACAGATACGCAGTATTTT
15 | TRBJ2-3 | . | . | TRBV9 | CASSPRGGREDTQYF | TGTGCCAGCAGCCCCAGAGGGGGGCGGGAAGATACGCAGTATTTT
13 | TRBJ1-5 | . | . | TRBV30 | CAWSGGSNQPQHF | TGTGCCTGGAGTGGGGGGAGCAATCAGCCCCAGCATTTT
12 | TRBJ2-1 | TRBD1 | . | TRBV4-1 | CASSPTGDEQFF | TGCGCCAGCAGCCCCACAGGGGATGAGCAGTTCTTC
13 | TRBJ2-7 | . | . | TRBV29-1 | CSAIVGGSYEQYF | TGCAGCGCTATAGTGGGGGGCTCCTACGAGCAGTACTTC
14 | TRBJ2-7 | . | . | TRBV19 | CASSDPGRNTEQYF | TGTGCCAGTAGTGATCCGGGACGAAATACGGAGCAGTACTTC
13 | TRBJ1-2 | . | once | TRBV5-1 | CASSLGPSYGYTF | TGCGCCAGCAGCCTCGGACCTTCATATGGCTACACCTTC
16 | TRBJ2-7 | . | . | TRBV9 | CASSPPGGGYPYEQYF | TGTGCCAGCAGCCCTCCCGGCGGTGGCTACCCCTACGAGCAGTACTTC
14 | TRBJ1-4 | . | . | TRBV27 | CASSLTVFNEKLFF | TGTGCCAGCAGTTTGACAGTTTTTAATGAAAAACTGTTTTTT
14 | TRBJ1-4 | . | . | TRBV6-5 | CASSLGGSNEKLFF | TGTGCCAGCAGTTTAGGGGGGTCTAATGAAAAACTGTTTTTT
13 | TRBJ2-7 | . | . | TRBV30 | CAWSRDVSYEQYF | TGTGCCTGGAGCCGGGACGTCTCCTACGAGCAGTACTTC
15 | TRBJ2-1 | TRBD2 | . | TRBV19 | CASRATSGRVNEQFF | TGTGCCAGTAGGGCAACTAGCGGGAGGGTTAATGAGCAGTTCTTC
16 | TRBJ1-2 | . | . | TRBV4-2 | CASSQVSGDGGDGYTF | TGTGCCAGCAGCCAAGTGTCCGGGGACGGAGGAGATGGCTACACCTTC
15 | TRBJ2-7 | . | . | TRBV5-4 | CASSLGGRASYEQYF | TGTGCCAGCAGCTTGGGCGGCAGGGCCTCCTACGAGCAGTACTTC
18 | TRBJ2-7 | TRBD1 | . | TRBV11-2 | CASSSPGTGGSPYYEQYF | TGTGCCAGCAGCTCCCCCGGGACAGGGGGTTCTCCTTACTACGAGCAGTACTTC
16 | TRBJ2-7 | TRBD1 | . | TRBV7-2 | CASSRGRAGGSYEQYF | TGTGCCAGCAGCCGTGGCAGGGCAGGGGGTTCCTACGAGCAGTACTTC
14 | TRBJ2-2 | . | . | TRBV6-1 | CAINWRGRVGELFF | TGTGCCATCAACTGGAGGGGGCGCGTCGGGGAGCTGTTTTTT
14 | TRBJ2-7 | . | few | TRBV4-1 | CASSQDAGLDEQYF | TGCGCCAGCAGCCAAGATGCAGGTCTCGACGAGCAGTACTTC
14 | TRBJ1-5 | . | . | TRBV7-9 | CASSSSGGNQPQHF | TGTGCCAGCAGCTCCTCCGGGGGGAACCAGCCCCAGCATTTT
13 | TRBJ1-1 | . | . | TRBV6-4 | CASSERGNTEAFF | TGTGCCAGCAGTGAGCGGGGGAACACTGAAGCTTTCTTT
14 | TRBJ1-4 | . | . | TRBV5-4 | CASSLAGGLEKLFF | TGTGCCAGCAGCTTGGCGGGGGGTTTGGAAAAACTGTTTTTT
15 | TRBJ2-3 | TRBD2 | . | TRBV7-2 | CASSFTSVSTDTQYF | TGTGCCAGCAGCTTCACTAGCGTAAGCACAGATACGCAGTATTTT
13 | TRBJ2-3 | . | . | TRBV27 | CASSYLGKGTQYF | TGTGCCAGCAGTTATCTGGGGAAGGGTACGCAGTATTTT
14 | TRBJ1-2 | . | . | TRBV30 | CAWSLRGSNYGYTF | TGTGCCTGGAGCCTAAGAGGTTCTAACTATGGCTACACCTTC